Described below is a single T cell receptor beta chain sequence and its context. The record originates from a study of blood T cell repertoires in COVID-19. Enrollment of patients from Seattle took place during active infection, with longitudinal follow-up. Original analysis: Amplification of reference gene primers was used by the study to estimate nucleated cell counts. TCRdb's table, derived via immunoSEQ multiplex PCR, lists solely in-frame clones and lacks some. Clone size and V and J calls were adopted from that table, with D and trimming inferred from the DNA. The sample comprises a few hundred thousand clones, 70% to 90% of which are singletons, and 10% rests with the top ten. V gave up 3 bases and J gave up 3 bases, with 9 bases separating them. The CDR3 extends over 14 amino acids. From germline, CDR1 is SNHLY and CDR2 FYNNEI.

The chain is built from TRBV2 and TRBJ2-4, with TRBD2 as a possible D gene (5 bases). The material sequenced was peripheral blood. This TCR was sampled from a woman aged 30 to 39 with COVID-19, enrolled during active disease. The CDR3 loop reads CASSEERVKNIQYF. CDR3 bases: TGTGCCAGCAGTGAGGAGAGGGTCAAAAACATTCAGTACTTC.